Following are 20 T cell receptor beta chains from one sample sequenced in a study of T cell responses to AZD1222 COVID-19 vaccine. Data came from immunoSEQ multiplex PCR; TCRdb stores just in-frame clones and leaves some out. The sample records about 100,000 clones, roughly 84% being singletons. The material was peripheral blood, obtained on day 0 of AZD1222 vaccination. The receptors shown here come from an adult in good health.

The rearrangement links TRBV6-2 or TRBV6-3 to TRBJ2-1; 10 nucleotides line up with TRBD2. CDR1 is MNHEY and CDR2 is SVGEGT in the germline V gene. The CDR3 loop spans 13 amino acids. V lost 2 bases, J lost 16 bases, and 8 bases stayed unmatched. The CDR3 region has the DNA TGTGCCAGCAGTTACCAGAAACTAGCGGGAATTTTCTTC. This codes for CASSYQKLAGIFF.

The chain links TRBV4-1 to TRBJ2-5; 13 nucleotides match TRBD2. The CDR3 contains 16 residues. Germline V gives CDR1 MGHRA, CDR2 YSYEKL. V was clipped by 6 bases and J by 5 bases; unmatched bases: 9. The CDR3: CASSHGLAGVGETQYF. In DNA, the CDR3 is TGCGCCAGCAGTCACGGACTAGCGGGAGTTGGGGAGACCCAGTACTTC.

This clone was seen a single time. V gene TRBV6-5 combines with J gene TRBJ1-5; D unresolved. The CDR3 spans 14 residues. Trimming shortened V by 10 bases and J by 7 bases, and 20 bases separated the two germline ends. Germline assignment: CDR1 MNHEY and CDR2 SVGAGI. CDR3 in DNA: TGTGCCACTTCGGACGGGCAGTCCGGGCAGCCCCAGCATTTT. Translating gives CATSDGQSGQPQHF.

V usage is TRBV7-9 and J usage is TRBJ2-1, with TRBD2 as a possible D gene (5 bases). Deletions cut 6 bases from V and 7 bases from J, with 13 bases between. The V gene's germline CDR1 is SEHNR and CDR2 FQNEAQ (reference sequence). This CDR3 has 13 residues. The CDR3 loop reads CASRSTIQNEQFF. Written as DNA, the CDR3 is TGTGCCAGCAGGTCGACTATACAGAATGAGCAGTTCTTC.

The V and J genes are TRBV27 and TRBJ1-1; D uncertain. Trimming removed 3 bases at V and 0 bases at J, with 5 bases between. Germline V gives CDR1 MNHEY, CDR2 SMNVEV (reference sequence). CDR3 length: 13 amino acids. CDR3 protein: CASSFILNTEAFF. The CDR3 DNA reads as TGTGCCAGCAGTTTTATTCTGAACACTGAAGCTTTCTTT.

The chain employs TRBV27 and TRBJ1-2, with a possible D match to TRBD1 (6 bases). Trimming cost V 6 bases and J 4 bases, with 18 bases left between them. The CDR3 totals 15 residues. The germline CDR1 and CDR2 sequences are MNHEY and SMNVEV (reference sequence). The CDR3 DNA reads TGTGCCAGCAGCCAATCCCCCAGGGGTGGCTATGGCTACACCTTC. Its translation is CASSQSPRGGYGYTF.

This rearrangement joins TRBV4-2 to TRBJ2-7; 7 bases fit TRBD1. Trimming took 0 bases from V and 3 from J; bases not matched to a gene: 5. Germline V CDR1 and CDR2: LGHNA, YNFKEQ. CDR3 length: 15 residues. The DNA of the CDR3 is TGTGCCAGCAGCCAAGATCCCGGGACAGTCTACGAGCAGTACTTC. Amino acids: CASSQDPGTVYEQYF.

The chain carries TRBV19 and TRBJ1-5, with D perhaps matching TRBD1 (5 bases). Deletions cut 9 bases from V and 0 bases from J, with 15 bases between. The CDR3 is made up of 15 amino acids. CDR1 LNHDA and CDR2 SQIVND come from the germline V gene (reference sequence). Here the CDR3 DNA reads TGTGCCAGCTTGACAGTTTTTTCTAGCAATCAGCCCCAGCATTTT. It yields the protein CASLTVFSSNQPQHF.

The chain employs TRBV10-2 and TRBJ2-7, with D uncertain. V dropped 4 bases and J dropped 3 bases, with 13 bases sitting between them. Per the germline V gene, CDR1 is WSHSY and CDR2 is SAAADI. The CDR3 consists of 14 residues. The CDR3 is CASSAAGPNYEQYF. The CDR3 bases are TGCGCCAGCAGTGCGGCAGGCCCCAACTACGAGCAGTACTTC.

J is TRBJ1-4 and V is TRBV7-9, with TRBD1 matching over 10 bases. The CDR3 is 16 residues long. In germline, CDR1 is SEHNR, CDR2 FQNEAQ (reference sequence). V lost 6 bases, J lost 2 bases, and 6 bases stayed unmatched. DNA of the CDR3: TGTGCCAGCAGTCGACGACAGGGGGCGACTAATGAAAAACTGTTTTTT. Translating gives CASSRRQGATNEKLFF.

In nucleotides, the CDR3 is TGTGCCAGCAGAATAGGGGAGTCACCCCTCCACTTT. It specifies CASRIGESPLHF. The chain recombines TRBV2 with TRBJ1-6; D is perhaps TRBD1 (5 bases). Germline CDR1 is SNHLY and CDR2 is FYNNEI. V dropped 6 bases and J dropped 10 bases, with 10 bases sitting between them. The CDR3 is made up of 12 amino acids.

V gene TRBV29-1 combines with J gene TRBJ2-1, with 11 bases fitting TRBD1. The CDR3 is made up of 13 amino acids. The ends lost 3 bases at V and 7 bases at J; junction bases unmatched: 2. Germline loops: CDR1 SQVTM, CDR2 ANQGSEA. The CDR3 DNA reads as TGCAGCGTTGAGGGACAGGGGGGGAATGAGCAGTTCTTC. It specifies CSVEGQGGNEQFF.

The J gene is TRBJ2-7, the V gene TRBV11-2, with D unclear. Trimming removed 5 bases at V and 5 bases at J, with 10 bases between. The CDR3 runs 12 residues. Germline lookup yields CDR1 SGHAT and CDR2 FQNNGV. This CDR3 reads CASSPDRNEQYF. For the CDR3, the DNA is TGTGCCAGCAGCCCCGACCGGAACGAGCAGTACTTC.

In nucleotides, the CDR3 is TGTGCCAGCAGCTTCGTAGACGCCGGGGAGCTGTTTTTT. This encodes CASSFVDAGELFF. The rearrangement uses TRBV7-9 and TRBJ2-2; D is undetermined. V was shortened by 3 bases and J by 6 bases, with 8 bases between the two germline ends. CDR1 and CDR2 (germline): SEHNR, FQNEAQ (reference sequence). This CDR3 spans 13 amino acids.

Notes on this clone: One junction end disagrees with the germline gene, perhaps due to a read error. CDR3 amino acids: CVSSGLLTSFKYF. In DNA, the CDR3 is TGCGTCAGCAGCGGCCTCCTTACTAGCTTTAAGTACTTC. This chain connects TRBV4-1 to TRBJ2-4, with a tentative D call TRBD2 (6 bases). Germline V gene sequence: CDR1 MGHRA, CDR2 YSYEKL. The CDR3 consists of 13 residues.

The rearrangement uses TRBV2 and TRBJ1-5, with unresolved D. V lost 8 bases, J lost 0 bases, and 14 bases lay in between. CDR1 and CDR2 from the germline V gene are SNHLY and FYNNEI. This CDR3 has 15 residues. CDR3: CASLGQGYSNQPQHF. The CDR3 DNA sequence: TGTGCCAGCTTGGGTCAAGGTTATAGCAATCAGCCCCAGCATTTT.

This chain's CDR3 is CASSLGGMRSTDTQYF. CDR3 in DNA: TGCGCCAGCAGCTTGGGAGGGATGCGAAGCACAGATACGCAGTATTTT. The chain recombines TRBV5-1 with TRBJ2-3; D may be TRBD2 (5 bases). The CDR3 length is 16 residues. Germline CDR1 reads SGHRS; CDR2 reads YFSETQ. Trimming stripped 0 bases from V and 0 bases from J, with 11 bases between.

V is TRBV9 and J is TRBJ2-2; 7 bases are a match to TRBD2. The germline V gene encodes CDR1 SGDLS and CDR2 YYNGEE. The J segment lost 7 bases and the V segment lost 0 bases, leaving 3 bases of the junction unmatched. There are 14 residues in the CDR3. The CDR3 protein is CASSVGGDYGELFF. The CDR3 coding sequence is TGTGCCAGCAGCGTAGGGGGGGACTACGGGGAGCTGTTTTTT. Looking up the rest from reference TRBV9 and TRBJ2-2 gives the full variable domain: DSGVTQTPKHLITATGQRVTLRCSPRSGDLSVYWYQQSLDQGLQFLIQYYNGEERAKGNILERFSAQQFPDLHSELNLSSLELGDSALYFCASSVGGDYGELFFGEGSRLTVL.

The chain carries TRBV12-3 or TRBV12-4 and TRBJ1-6; D gene unclear. The CDR3 covers 12 residues. Trimming took 3 bases from V and 11 from J, leaving 8 bases between them. CDR3 loop: CASSFGRPPLHF. CDR3 nucleotide sequence: TGTGCCAGCAGTTTCGGGAGACCACCCCTCCACTTT.

This chain uses TRBV3-1 (or the pseudogene TRBV3-2) with TRBJ1-4, with D tentatively TRBD1 (6 bases). The CDR3 length is 16 residues. V lost 0 bases to trimming and J lost 1 base, with 9 bases between them. The V gene's germline CDR1 is LGHDT and CDR2 YNNKEL (reference sequence). CDR3 coding DNA: TGTGCCAGCAGCCAAGACAGGGGAGGAACTAATGAAAAACTGTTTTTT. Translating it yields CASSQDRGGTNEKLFF.